What follows are 31 T cell receptor beta chains derived from one specimen sequenced in a study of blood T cell repertoires in COVID-19. Repertoires were generated with immunoSEQ multiplex PCR, while TCRdb's copy carries only in-frame clones and drops some. The sample consists of some 300,000 clones, around nine tenths of them appearing once. The specimen was PBMCs or T cells enriched from blood (not recorded which). The receptors come from a woman in her 30s who had been exposed to COVID-19.

The genes are TRBV27 and TRBJ1-1; tentatively, D is TRBD1 (5 bases). This CDR3 spans 15 amino acids. The germline gives CDR1 MNHEY, CDR2 SMNVEV (reference sequence). Trimming took off 5 bases at V and 1 base at J, with 14 bases between the two ends. CDR3 protein: CASSHLYGGNTEAFF. In DNA form, the CDR3 reads TGTGCCAGCAGTCACCTTTACGGGGGGAACACTGAAGCTTTCTTT.

The chain has TRBV5-5 and TRBJ2-5; weak D call: TRBD2 (5 bases). There are 14 residues in the CDR3. V dropped 1 base and J dropped 2 bases, with 9 bases sitting between them. Germline V CDR1 and CDR2: SGHKS, YYEKEE (reference sequence). DNA of the CDR3: TGTGCCAGCAGCTTGATGAGGGATCAAGAGACCCAGTACTTC. Amino acid sequence: CASSLMRDQETQYF.

The rearrangement joins TRBV19 to TRBJ1-6; 10 nucleotides line up with TRBD1. Germline CDR1 LNHDA, CDR2 SQIVND (reference sequence). The CDR3 is made up of 17 amino acids. V trimming: 3 bases; J trimming: 2 bases; junction bases outside the gene matches: 4. CDR3: CASSIGDRGTYNSPLHF. CDR3 DNA sequence: TGTGCCAGTAGTATCGGGGACAGGGGAACCTATAATTCACCCCTCCACTTT.

CDR3 loop: CASSYPGGMDSPLHF. The CDR3 nucleotides read TGTGCCAGCAGTTACCCCGGGGGGATGGATTCACCCCTCCACTTT. The chain joins TRBV6-5 to TRBJ1-6; TRBD1 is a possible D gene (5 bases). There are 15 residues in the CDR3. V lost 2 bases and J 8 bases, leaving 13 bases between the germline ends. CDR1 and CDR2 from the germline V gene are MNHEY and SVGAGI.

The chain joins TRBV7-9 to TRBJ2-7, with 10 bases aligning to TRBD1. Germline assignment: CDR1 SEHNR and CDR2 FQNEAQ (reference sequence). There are 15 residues in the CDR3. V lost 3 bases and J lost 5; bases outside the gene matches: 7. DNA of the CDR3: TGTGCCAGCAGCTTCACAACGGGACAGGGGCACGAGCAGTACTTC. Encoded protein: CASSFTTGQGHEQYF.

The chain combines TRBV11-2 with TRBJ1-1, with 8 bases lining up with TRBD1. CDR3 length: 15 amino acids. Losses at the gene ends were 6 bases for V and 4 bases for J; bases not matched to a gene: 10. Germline CDR1 reads SGHAT; CDR2 reads FQNNGV. The CDR3 bases are TGTGCCAGCAGAAAAGGACAGGGCAGGGGCACTGAAGCTTTCTTT. Amino acid sequence: CASRKGQGRGTEAFF.

The V gene is TRBV9, the J gene TRBJ1-2; D perhaps matches TRBD1 (5 bases). The CDR3 spans 13 residues. Trimming left V 5 bases short and J 8 bases short, with 16 bases between. CDR1 is SGDLS, CDR2 YYNGEE, per germline. The DNA of the CDR3 is TGTGCCAGCAGAAACTTCGCGGGGGACGGCTACACCTTC. As protein: CASRNFAGDGYTF.

The chain joins TRBV6-5 to TRBJ2-5; 9 bases agree with TRBD1. This CDR3 is built from 14 residues. V gave up 6 bases and J gave up 6 bases; unmatched junction bases: 8. Germline V lookup: CDR1 MNHEY, CDR2 SVGAGI. This chain's CDR3 is CASRTGTGWQTQYF. DNA for the CDR3: TGTGCCAGCAGGACGGGGACAGGGTGGCAGACCCAGTACTTC.

V gene TRBV24-1 combines with J gene TRBJ1-2; 7 bases map to TRBD1. The CDR3 has 15 amino acids. V was clipped by 4 bases and J by 6 bases; unmatched bases: 10. CDR1 is KGHDR and CDR2 is SFDVKD in the germline V gene. The CDR3 DNA reads as TGTGCCACCAGTGACCCGGGACAGCCCCCGGATGGCTACACCTTC. Its protein product is CATSDPGQPPDGYTF.

This chain uses TRBV4-1 with TRBJ1-1; TRBD1 aligns across 7 bases. Germline lookup yields CDR1 MGHRA and CDR2 YSYEKL. Unmatched junction bases numbered 6, after V lost 2 bases and J lost 0 bases. This CDR3 contains 16 residues. The CDR3 DNA reads as TGCGCCAGCAGCCAACCGCACAGGGGAATGAACACTGAAGCTTTCTTT. Its translation: CASSQPHRGMNTEAFF.

The chain uses TRBV5-1 and TRBJ2-3; TRBD1 matches 7 bases. CDR1 and CDR2 (germline): SGHRS, YFSETQ. The trim removed 4 bases at V and 2 bases at J, leaving 22 bases unmatched. The CDR3 spans 20 residues. CDR3 in amino acids: CASSRSPFSPTTGNTDTQYF. CDR3 coding DNA: TGCGCCAGCAGCAGGAGTCCCTTCTCCCCCACGACAGGGAACACAGATACGCAGTATTTT.

The chain joins TRBV13 to TRBJ2-3; D uncertain. The germline V gene encodes CDR1 PRHDT and CDR2 FYEKMQ (reference sequence). The CDR3 is made up of 14 amino acids. V was pared by 2 bases and J by 1 base, with 7 bases between. CDR3 loop: CASSLTPRTDTQYF. The CDR3 DNA sequence: TGTGCCAGCAGCTTAACTCCACGCACAGATACGCAGTATTTT.

This clone was counted a single time. Additional DNA sequences in this sample encode the identical CDR3. The chain joins TRBV18 to TRBJ2-2, with TRBD1 matching 9 bases. V shed 2 bases and J 5 bases; nucleotides not matched to a gene: 3. Per germline, CDR1 KGHSH and CDR2 LQKENI. CDR3 length: 15 residues. CDR3 region: CASSPRQGVTGELFF. CDR3 coding DNA: TGTGCCAGCTCACCAAGACAGGGGGTGACCGGGGAGCTGTTTTTT.

The chain uses TRBV29-1 and TRBJ2-3; D remains unclear. The germline gives CDR1 SQVTM, CDR2 ANQGSEA. This CDR3 comprises 13 residues. V lost 3 bases and J 2 bases, leaving 9 bases between the germline ends. The CDR3 sequence is CSVDGPITDTQYF. Here the CDR3 DNA reads TGCAGCGTTGATGGGCCAATCACAGATACGCAGTATTTT.

This chain joins TRBV19 and TRBJ1-3; D is undetermined. Trimming pared 9 bases from V and 0 bases from J, leaving 9 bases between. This CDR3 is built from 13 residues. CDR1 and CDR2 (germline): LNHDA, SQIVND (reference sequence). CDR3 region: CASGLNSGNTIYF. The CDR3, as DNA: TGTGCCAGCGGACTAAACTCTGGAAACACCATATATTTT.

The rearrangement uses TRBV15 and TRBJ1-2, with D unclear. This CDR3 comprises 16 residues. Trimming stripped 8 bases from V and 3 bases from J, with 22 bases between. The V gene's germline CDR1 is LNHNV and CDR2 YYDKDF (reference sequence). The CDR3 nucleotides read TGTGCCACCGCGGTAGGTGGTGATGGCGGGGACTATGGCTACACCTTC. Its protein product is CATAVGGDGGDYGYTF.

The chain carries TRBV2 and TRBJ2-5, with 12 bases fitting TRBD2. This CDR3 is built from 16 residues. Looked up from germline, CDR1 is SNHLY and CDR2 is FYNNEI. J lost 1 base, V lost 10 bases, and 10 bases had no gene match. The CDR3 bases are TGTGCCACCAGAAGAACTAGCGGGGGGTCCCAAGAGACCCAGTACTTC. As protein: CATRRTSGGSQETQYF.

The V call is TRBV12-5, the J call TRBJ1-2, with D perhaps matching TRBD1 (6 bases). V gave up 1 base and J gave up 2 bases, with 8 bases separating them. CDR3 length: 14 residues. From germline, CDR1 is LGHNT and CDR2 FRNRAP. CDR3 bases: TGTGCTAGTGGTTTGGCTCAGGGGAACTATGGCTACACCTTC. This codes for CASGLAQGNYGYTF.

The rearrangement joins TRBV5-4 to TRBJ2-7; 7 positions agree with TRBD2. Germline CDR1 SGHNT, CDR2 YYREEE (reference sequence). V was pared by 4 bases and J by 7 bases, with 5 bases of the junction left unmatched. CDR3 length equals 12 residues. CDR3 residues: CASSRQGGEQYF. CDR3 bases: TGTGCCAGCAGCAGGCAGGGAGGGGAGCAGTACTTC. The full variable domain, with the rest looked up from reference TRBV5-4 and TRBJ2-7, is ETGVTQSPTHLIKTRGQQVTLRCSSQSGHNTVSWYQQALGQGPQFIFQYYREEENGRGNFPPRFSGLQFPNYSSELNVNALELDDSALYLCASSRQGGEQYFGPGTRLTVT.

The chain couples TRBV28 to TRBJ1-4; 10 nucleotides line up with TRBD1. Per the germline V gene, CDR1 is MDHEN and CDR2 is SYDVKM. CDR3 length: 16 amino acids. With V trimmed by 4 bases and J by 7 bases, 9 bases remained unmatched. CDR3 residues: CASSSRRDRGGEKLFF. The CDR3 DNA sequence: TGTGCCAGCAGTTCTCGCCGGGACAGGGGAGGTGAAAAACTGTTTTTT.

The chain links TRBV2 to TRBJ1-5; 8 bases fit TRBD1. The junction had 3 bases not matched to a gene; V was cut back by 2 bases and J by 0 bases. Germline V gives CDR1 SNHLY, CDR2 FYNNEI. The CDR3 length is 16 residues. As DNA, the CDR3 is TGTGCCAGCAGTGAACGGACAGGGTTTAGCAATCAGCCCCAGCATTTT. It is translated as CASSERTGFSNQPQHF.

The genes are TRBV4-1 and TRBJ2-7, with a tentative D call TRBD1 (5 bases). CDR3 length: 15 amino acids. V was trimmed by 3 bases and J by 2 bases, leaving 14 bases between them. Germline CDR1 and CDR2: MGHRA and YSYEKL. The CDR3 protein is CASSQGAGMPYEQYF. CDR3 in DNA: TGCGCCAGCAGCCAGGGCGCAGGGATGCCCTACGAGCAGTACTTC.

This chain uses TRBV6-5 with TRBJ1-1, with D possibly being TRBD1 (6 bases). This CDR3 spans 14 amino acids. V was clipped by 2 bases and J by 3 bases, with 10 bases between them. The germline V gene encodes CDR1 MNHEY and CDR2 SVGAGI. CDR3 sequence: CASSYAGVDTEAFF. CDR3 nucleotide sequence: TGTGCCAGCAGTTACGCAGGGGTTGACACTGAAGCTTTCTTT.

The CDR3 bases are TGTGCCAGCAGCGTAGGTCTAGCGGGAACTCCTAGCACAGATACGCAGTATTTT. Translating it yields CASSVGLAGTPSTDTQYF. The genes are TRBV9 and TRBJ2-3, with 9 nucleotides matching TRBD2. V was clipped by 0 bases and J by 0 bases; unmatched bases: 8. This CDR3 is built from 18 residues. CDR1 and CDR2 (germline): SGDLS, YYNGEE. Variable domain in full (rest from reference TRBV9 and TRBJ2-3): DSGVTQTPKHLITATGQRVTLRCSPRSGDLSVYWYQQSLDQGLQFLIQYYNGEERAKGNILERFSAQQFPDLHSELNLSSLELGDSALYFCASSVGLAGTPSTDTQYFGPGTRLTVL.

The rearrangement joins TRBV11-2 to TRBJ2-4; D possibly corresponds to TRBD2 (5 bases). V lost 3 bases and J lost 0, with 9 bases in between. Looked up from germline, CDR1 is SGHAT and CDR2 is FQNNGV. CDR3 length: 15 residues. The CDR3 loop is CASSFRGLAKNIQYF. DNA for the CDR3: TGTGCCAGCAGCTTCCGGGGTCTAGCCAAAAACATTCAGTACTTC.

The chain links TRBV4-2 to TRBJ1-3; 7 bases map to TRBD1. The CDR3 spans 15 residues. Unmatched junction bases numbered 2, after V lost 3 bases and J lost 0 bases. Germline V gene lookup returns CDR1 LGHNA and CDR2 YNFKEQ. The CDR3 coding sequence is TGTGCCAGCAGCCAGGGACAGACCTCTGGAAACACCATATATTTT. This encodes CASSQGQTSGNTIYF.

The rearrangement links TRBV9 to TRBJ1-4; 8 bases agree with TRBD1. Looked up from germline, CDR1 is SGDLS and CDR2 is YYNGEE. The CDR3 has 14 residues. After removal of 7 bases from V and 2 bases from J, the junction contained 4 bases not matched to a gene. CDR3 sequence: CASGQGSTNEKLFF. DNA for the CDR3: TGTGCCAGCGGACAGGGATCTACTAATGAAAAACTGTTTTTT.

The rearrangement links TRBV5-5 to TRBJ1-1; 7 nucleotides agree with TRBD1. Germline V lookup: CDR1 SGHKS, CDR2 YYEKEE (reference sequence). The CDR3 covers 16 residues. V shed 5 bases and J 3 bases; nucleotides not matched to a gene: 13. CDR3 sequence: CASRTLTTGRYTEAFF. The DNA of the CDR3 is TGTGCCAGCAGGACTCTGACGACAGGGAGGTACACTGAAGCTTTCTTT.

V and J are TRBV6-2 or TRBV6-3 and TRBJ2-1; D is perhaps TRBD2 (5 bases). The germline V gene encodes CDR1 MNHEY and CDR2 SVGEGT. Trimming removed 0 bases from V and 1 base from J, with 10 bases in between. The CDR3 extends over 16 amino acids. In DNA, the CDR3 is TGTGCCAGCAGTTACTCGAATCGGGGTTCCTACAATGAGCAGTTCTTC. Its translation is CASSYSNRGSYNEQFF.

With respect to this clone: Germline is not matched at one junction end, which may reflect a read error. Other DNA sequences in this sample translate to the same CDR3. This chain uses TRBV12-3 or TRBV12-4 with TRBJ1-2; possible D gene TRBD1, 5 bases. This CDR3 is built from 12 residues. Written as DNA, the CDR3 is TGTGCCAGTAGTTTCGGGGGCTATGGCTACACCTTC. It encodes CASSFGGYGYTF.

This clone has only one observation. The chain is built from TRBV18 and TRBJ2-7; the D is unclear. The ends were cut back, 5 bases at V and 1 base at J, with 12 bases in the middle. The CDR3 runs to 14 residues. The germline gives CDR1 KGHSH, CDR2 LQKENI. CDR3 residues: CASSSQPGSYEQYF. The CDR3 nucleotides are TGTGCCAGCTCATCCCAACCGGGTTCCTACGAGCAGTACTTC.